This TCR beta chain was identified during a study of cytomegalovirus exposure and HLA in healthy donors. Germline V gene lookup returns CDR1 SGHNT and CDR2 YYREEE (reference sequence). CDR3 size: 14 residues. Deletions cut 0 bases from V and 2 bases from J, with 8 bases between. There are a few counts of this clone. With 60 Vbeta and 13 Jbeta primers, the PCR was carried out. Data came from immunoSEQ multiplex PCR; TCRdb stores just in-frame clones and leaves some out. This table has roughly 130,000 clones, approximately 72% appearing once. Sequenced input: PBMCs. This TCR derives from a human donor in good health. The chain combines TRBV5-4 with TRBJ2-5; possible D gene TRBD1, 5 bases. CDR3 in amino acids: CASSLGTRQETQYF. CDR3 DNA sequence: TGTGCCAGCAGCTTGGGGACAAGGCAAGAGACCCAGTACTTC.